One sample yielded the 25 T cell receptor beta chains listed below, sequenced in a study of CD8+ T cells in alopecia areata. Cutaneous lymph nodes were pooled and cells sorted by CD4, CD8alpha, NKG2D, NKG2ACE and more. Following RNA extraction, reverse transcription yielded cDNA that acted as the sequencing template. Repertoires were generated with immunoSEQ multiplex PCR, while TCRdb's copy carries only in-frame clones and drops some. Sampling found about 18,000 clones, none seen once. The sample taken for sequencing was CD8+ T cells sorted from a lymph node. These receptors were collected from a C3H/HeJ mouse with alopecia areata. Strain haplotype (MHC): H2-k.

This clone has just a few counts. Gene names are the mouse ones. The read halts 4 residues ahead of the CDR3 end, with the missing end drawn from the germline J gene. This sequence joins TRBV13-1 and TRBJ1-1; 7 bases match TRBD1. CDR1 and CDR2 from the germline V gene are NSHNY and SYGAGN. J was trimmed by 4 bases and V by 5 bases; bases with no gene match: 5. The CDR3 is 13 amino acids. The CDR3 region is CASRDRVSTEVFF. The DNA read from the CDR3 is TGTGCCAGCAGAGACAGGGTGAGCACA.

This clone appeared a few times. Genes here carry mouse names. The sequence runs out 4 residues before the end of the CDR3; the remainder is reconstructed from the germline J gene. The chain couples TRBV1 to TRBJ1-4, with TRBD1 as a possible D gene (5 bases). Per the germline V gene, CDR1 is NSQYPW and CDR2 is LRSPGD (reference sequence). CDR3 size: 15 residues. Trimming left V 0 bases short and J 1 base short, with 6 bases between. The sequenced part of the CDR3 DNA is TGCACCTGCAGTGCAGATAGGGGTTCCAACGAA. It is translated as CTCSADRGSNE. The complete CDR3 reads CTCSADRGSNERLFF.

A few counts support this clone. Germline and genes: mouse. The read stops 4 residues short of the end of the CDR3; the missing end is completed from the germline J gene. The chain couples TRBV13-2 to TRBJ2-7; 7 positions match TRBD2. CDR1 and CDR2 from the germline V gene are NNHNN and SYGAGS (reference sequence). This CDR3 is 14 amino acids long. After removal of 1 base from V and 0 bases from J, the junction contained 1 base not matched to a gene. The CDR3 loop is CASGDWGVSYEQYF. The part of the CDR3 DNA that was read is TGTGCCAGCGGTGATTGGGGGGTCTCCTAT.

As concerns this clone: Gene names and germline match the mouse. The read ends 4 residues shy of where the CDR3 ends; the end is completed using the germline J gene. The chain employs TRBV1 and TRBJ2-1, with D perhaps matching TRBD1 (6 bases). CDR3 length equals 15 residues. Trimming cost V 0 bases and J 3 bases, with 9 bases left between them. The germline V gene has CDR1 NSQYPW and CDR2 LRSPGD (reference sequence). The CDR3: CTCSADGDTYAEQFF. The CDR3 DNA, read in part, is TGCACCTGCAGTGCAGATGGGGACACCTATGCT.

There are a few counts of this clone. Gene and germline names: mouse. Coverage ceases 4 residues before the CDR3 finishes, and the germline J gene fills in the end. The chain is built from TRBV16 and TRBJ2-7, with 10 positions matching TRBD2. This CDR3 contains 15 residues. V was clipped by 5 bases and J by 0 bases; unmatched bases: 4. Germline loops: CDR1 SGHSA, CDR2 FRNQAP. The CDR3 sequence is CASSPDWGASYEQYF. The DNA read from the CDR3 is TGTGCAAGCAGCCCAGACTGGGGGGCCTCCTAT.

On this clone: The listed genes are named as in mouse. The read ends 4 residues shy of where the CDR3 ends; the end is completed using the germline J gene. The chain has TRBV13-3 and TRBJ2-5, with 12 bases fitting TRBD2. CDR3 length: 16 amino acids. Germline CDR1 is NNHDY and CDR2 is SYVADS. J gave up 3 bases and V 4 bases, and 6 bases lay outside the gene matches. The CDR3 is CASSSGTGGPQDTQYF. The CDR3 DNA, read in part, is TGTGCCAGCAGTTCCGGGACTGGGGGGCCTCAAGAC.

A few counts support this clone. All gene names here are mouse names. The read finishes 4 residues shy of the CDR3 end, and the germline J gene is used to complete it. V usage is TRBV13-2 and J usage is TRBJ2-7; 8 nucleotides match TRBD1. V shed 2 bases and J 3 bases; nucleotides not matched to a gene: 1. The germline V gene encodes CDR1 NNHNN and CDR2 SYGAGS (reference sequence). The CDR3 spans 13 residues. The CDR3 bases that were read are TGTGCCAGCGGTGACAGGGGGCGCTAT. Amino acids: CASGDRGRY. The full CDR3 protein is CASGDRGRYEQYF.

This clone was seen more than once but under ten times. The listed genes are named as in mouse. Sequencing ends 4 residues short of the CDR3 end; the germline J gene provides the rest. The chain employs TRBV13-3 and TRBJ1-4; 7 nucleotides align to TRBD1. The CDR3 spans 16 residues. With V trimmed by 2 bases and J by 1 base, 5 bases remained unmatched. The germline V gene encodes CDR1 NNHDY and CDR2 SYVADS. CDR3 sequence: CASSEGDRSSNERLFF. The sequenced CDR3 bases are TGTGCCAGCAGTGAGGGGGACAGATCTTCCAACGAA.

Only a few counts were recorded for this clone. Gene names refer to mouse genes. The read terminates 4 residues before the CDR3 end, so the remaining end is supplied by the germline J gene. The chain uses TRBV13-3 and TRBJ2-7; 7 nucleotides match TRBD1. CDR1 is NNHDY and CDR2 is SYVADS in the germline V gene. The CDR3 totals 13 residues. The CDR3 loop is CASSRQGEYEQYF. The CDR3 bases that were read are TGTGCCAGCAGTCGACAGGGTGAGTAT.

Of note for this clone: The genes are named according to mouse. Sequencing ends 4 residues short of the CDR3 end; the germline J gene provides the rest. This chain connects TRBV19 to TRBJ1-4; 9 nucleotides align to TRBD1. Per germline, CDR1 FNHDT and CDR2 SITEND (reference sequence). CDR3 size: 14 residues. The DNA read from the CDR3 is TGTGCCAGCAGTATAGGGACAGGGGCCGAA. It is translated as CASSIGTGAE. In full, the CDR3 is CASSIGTGAERLFF.

Of note for this clone: Any gene name here is a mouse gene name. The CDR3 extends 4 residues past the end of the read, so its final part is completed from the germline J gene. The V gene is TRBV1, the J gene TRBJ2-7, with D maybe TRBD1 (7 bases). Trimming removed 0 bases from V and 3 bases from J, with 12 bases in between. Germline V CDR1 and CDR2: NSQYPW, LRSPGD (reference sequence). CDR3 length: 15 residues. Here the CDR3 reads CTCSADRQGGYEQYF. The sequenced CDR3 bases are TGCACCTGCAGTGCAGATCGGCAGGGGGGCTAT.

Details on this clone: Mouse gene names apply. The sequenced fragment ends 4 residues before the CDR3 boundary, so the rest is inferred from the germline J gene. The chain couples TRBV19 to TRBJ2-2, with 8 positions matching TRBD2. The CDR3 loop spans 16 amino acids. The V and J ends lost 2 bases and 4 bases, in that order; junction bases with no gene match: 7. Per germline, CDR1 FNHDT and CDR2 SITEND (reference sequence). The CDR3 DNA, read in part, is TGTGCCAGCAGTATGGGCTGGGGGGCCCTCACCGGG. It yields the protein CASSMGWGALTG. In full, the CDR3 reads CASSMGWGALTGQLYF.

This clone was found a few times. Each gene name is a mouse one. The CDR3 is cut off 4 residues early in the read; its end comes from the germline J gene. V usage is TRBV13-1 and J usage is TRBJ1-4, with D perhaps TRBD1 (6 bases). The V gene's germline CDR1 is NSHNY and CDR2 SYGAGN. The V end was cut by 5 bases, the J end by 0 bases, with 8 bases between. The CDR3 extends over 14 amino acids. The DNA read from the CDR3 is TGTGCCAGCAGGGACAGTATTTCCAACGAA. Translated: CASRDSISNE. The complete CDR3 protein is CASRDSISNERLFF.

This clone was recorded many times. Gene names and germline refer to mouse. The missing CDR3 end, 4 residues past where the read stops, is filled in from the germline J gene. The chain recombines TRBV13-3 with TRBJ2-5; D is unclear. Germline CDR1 reads NNHDY; CDR2 reads SYVADS. CDR3 length: 14 amino acids. V gave up 1 base and J gave up 0 bases, with 6 bases separating them. This chain's CDR3 is CASSDTWNQDTQYF. The CDR3 DNA, read in part, is TGTGCCAGCAGTGATACCTGGAACCAAGAC.

By sample fraction, this clone is medium-sized. Any gene name here is a mouse gene name. The CDR3 extends 4 residues past the end of the read, so its final part is completed from the germline J gene. The chain recombines TRBV1 with TRBJ1-4, with a tentative D call TRBD1 (6 bases). This CDR3 spans 15 amino acids. The V end lost 0 bases, the J end lost 6 bases, and 11 bases lay between the germline ends. The germline CDR1 and CDR2 sequences are NSQYPW and LRSPGD (reference sequence). The CDR3 here is CTCSADRAGDERLFF. The part of the CDR3 DNA that was read is TGCACCTGCAGTGCAGATAGGGCAGGGGACGAA.

About this clone itself: The gene names here belong to mouse. The observed sequence ends 4 residues before the CDR3 terminus, with the missing tail filled in from the germline J gene. The V gene is TRBV13-3, the J gene TRBJ2-2; 8 bases map to TRBD1. The junction had 0 bases not matched to a gene; V was cut back by 2 bases and J by 0 bases. Germline V gene sequence: CDR1 NNHDY, CDR2 SYVADS. This CDR3 has 15 residues. The CDR3 spells CASSDRGPNTGQLYF. The CDR3 DNA, read in part, is TGTGCCAGCAGTGACAGGGGGCCAAACACCGGG.

This clone was counted a few times. The genes and germline here are from mouse. The read halts 4 residues ahead of the CDR3 end, with the missing end drawn from the germline J gene. The V gene is TRBV13-1, the J gene TRBJ2-5; 13 nucleotides align to TRBD2. Germline values: CDR1 NSHNY, CDR2 SYGAGN. V shed 0 bases, J shed 0 bases, and the junction held 4 bases outside the gene matches. The CDR3 consists of 18 residues. CDR3 bases read: TGTGCCAGCAGTGATGAGGACTGGGGGGGCCCTAACCAAGAC. Its protein is CASSDEDWGGPNQD. In full, the CDR3 is CASSDEDWGGPNQDTQYF.

This clone was seen a few times. Any gene name here is a mouse gene name. The read terminates 4 residues ahead of where the CDR3 ends, so the germline J gene completes it. This sequence joins TRBV13-3 and TRBJ2-5; TRBD1 might be the D (6 bases). This CDR3 region has 15 residues. CDR1 is NNHDY, CDR2 SYVADS, per germline. V was shortened by 0 bases and J by 3 bases, with 11 bases between the two germline ends. Partial CDR3 DNA: TGTGCCAGCAGTGATGCAGGGGAGGAACAAGAC. It yields the protein CASSDAGEEQD. The whole CDR3 is CASSDAGEEQDTQYF.

To note about this clone: Here the gene names and germline are mouse. The CDR3 end is not reached by the read, which stops 4 residues before it; the germline J gene fills it in. The chain joins TRBV19 to TRBJ2-4; D gene unclear. Germline V gene data show CDR1 as FNHDT and CDR2 as SITEND (reference sequence). The V end lost 0 bases, the J end lost 1 base, and 3 bases lay between the germline ends. The CDR3 has 13 residues. CDR3 DNA, as far as it was read: TGTGCCAGCAGTATAGCTGGTCAAAAC. This gives the protein CASSIAGQN. The full CDR3 sequence reads CASSIAGQNTLYF.

This clone turned up a few times. The protein here is the DNA translation, as the TCRdb protein differs from it at residue 15. Germline and genes: mouse. The read gets to within 3 residues of the CDR3 end, and the germline J gene fills in the rest. This chain uses TRBV1 with TRBJ1-6; D is perhaps TRBD1 (6 bases). TRBJ1-6 is annotated as an ORF whose role is uncertain. Trimming took off 1 base at V and 5 bases at J, with 18 bases between the two ends. The CDR3 consists of 18 residues. CDR1 is NSQYPW, CDR2 LRSPGD, per germline (reference sequence). Incomplete CDR3 DNA: TGCACCTGCAGTGCAGTTCTCTCATACAGGGAGGATAATTCGCCC. Protein: CTCSAVLSYREDNSP. The whole CDR3 region reads CTCSAVLSYREDNSPLYF.

This clone was observed a few times. Gene names refer to mouse genes. Read coverage stops 4 residues before the CDR3 terminus; the germline J gene supplies the remainder. The V gene is TRBV16, the J gene TRBJ2-5; the D gene is possibly TRBD1 (6 bases). Germline-derived CDR1 and CDR2 are SGHSA and FRNQAP. This CDR3 spans 13 amino acids. Partial CDR3 DNA: TGTGCAAGCAGCTCATACAGGGAAGAC. Translation gives CASSSYRED. Given in full, the CDR3 is CASSSYREDTQYF.

This clone occurred many times. These gene names are mouse names. Coverage ceases 4 residues before the CDR3 finishes, and the germline J gene fills in the end. The J gene is TRBJ2-5, the V gene TRBV1; 8 bases fit TRBD1. CDR3 size: 16 residues. Germline CDR1 and CDR2: NSQYPW and LRSPGD (reference sequence). Trimming at V came to 1 base and at J to 0 bases, leaving 3 bases not matched to a gene. The CDR3 bases that were read are TGCACCTGCAGTGCAGGACAGGGGAGGAACCAAGAC. Amino acid sequence: CTCSAGQGRNQD. In full, the CDR3 is CTCSAGQGRNQDTQYF.

A few counts support this clone. Gene names are mouse gene names. The CDR3 end is not reached by the read, which stops 4 residues before it; the germline J gene fills it in. The chain recombines TRBV1 with TRBJ2-7, with TRBD1 matching 9 bases. Germline V gene data show CDR1 as NSQYPW and CDR2 as LRSPGD (reference sequence). The CDR3 spans 14 residues. The CDR3 here is CTCSSLTGGYEQYF. CDR3 DNA (partial): TGCACCTGCAGTTCCCTGACAGGGGGGTAT.

The table lists this clone with a few counts. The genes are named according to mouse. The CDR3 extends 4 residues past the end of the read, so its final part is completed from the germline J gene. This chain connects TRBV13-1 to TRBJ2-7, with TRBD2 matching over 11 bases. With V trimmed by 0 bases and J by 0 bases, 5 bases remained unmatched. The CDR3 is 17 residues long. Germline V gene data show CDR1 as NSHNY and CDR2 as SYGAGN. The covered CDR3 bases are TGTGCCAGCAGTGATGCGGGGGACTGGGGGTTCTCCTAT. The encoded protein is CASSDAGDWGFSY. The full CDR3 reads CASSDAGDWGFSYEQYF.

About this clone: Genes here carry mouse names. The read is 4 residues too short to cover the CDR3 end, so that end is filled in from the germline J gene. This chain connects TRBV17 to TRBJ2-5; 8 bases map to TRBD2. The CDR3 consists of 14 residues. V trimming: 6 bases; J trimming: 2 bases; junction bases outside the gene matches: 4. Germline values: CDR1 MNHDT, CDR2 YYDKIL. CDR3 residues: CASRLGGLQDTQYF. CDR3 DNA (partial): TGTGCTAGCAGGCTGGGGGGCCTCCAAGAC.